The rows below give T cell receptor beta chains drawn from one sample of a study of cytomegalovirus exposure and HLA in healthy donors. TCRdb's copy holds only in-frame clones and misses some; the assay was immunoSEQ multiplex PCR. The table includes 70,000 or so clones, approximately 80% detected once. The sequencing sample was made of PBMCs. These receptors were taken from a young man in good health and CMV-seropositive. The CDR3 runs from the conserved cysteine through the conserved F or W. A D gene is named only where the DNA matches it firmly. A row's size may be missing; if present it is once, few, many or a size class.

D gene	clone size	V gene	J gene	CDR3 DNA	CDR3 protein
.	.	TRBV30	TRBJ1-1	TGTGCCTGGAGTGTACTGGGGCAAGACACTGAAGCTTTCTTT	CAWSVLGQDTEAFF
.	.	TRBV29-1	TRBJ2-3	TGCAGCGTTTCTTACGGGACTAGCACAGATACGCAGTATTTT	CSVSYGTSTDTQYF
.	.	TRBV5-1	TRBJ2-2	TGCGCCACCTCAGACACGGACACCGGGGAGCTGTTTTTT	CATSDTDTGELFF
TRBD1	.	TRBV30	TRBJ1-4	TGTGCCTGGAGTTACGGACAGGGGGATGAAAAACTGTTTTTT	CAWSYGQGDEKLFF
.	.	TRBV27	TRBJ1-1	TGTGCCAGCGGACCGACAGTCACTGAAGCTTTCTTT	CASGPTVTEAFF
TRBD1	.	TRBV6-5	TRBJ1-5	TGTGCCAGCAGTCCGGGACAGAGTTTATCGCCCCAGCATTTT	CASSPGQSLSPQHF
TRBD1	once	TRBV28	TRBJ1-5	TGTGCCAGCAGGTACGGGACAGGGGGACAGCCCCAGCATTTT	CASRYGTGGQPQHF
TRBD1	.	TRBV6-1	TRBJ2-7	TGTGCCAGCACCCAGGACAGGGTAACCAGGGAGCAGTACTTC	CASTQDRVTREQYF
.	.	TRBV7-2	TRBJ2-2	TGTGCCAGCAGCTACCGGCGGGATAACACCGGGGAGCTGTTTTTT	CASSYRRDNTGELFF
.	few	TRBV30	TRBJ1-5	TGTGCCTGGAGTGTAGGGGGGGTTGGGCAGCCCCAGCATTTT	CAWSVGGVGQPQHF
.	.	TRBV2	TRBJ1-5	TGTGCCAGCAGTCCGACAGGACTCAATCAGCCCCAGCATTTT	CASSPTGLNQPQHF
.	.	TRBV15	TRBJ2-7	TGTGCCACCAGCATTCAGGGAAGCTCCTACGAGCAGTACTTC	CATSIQGSSYEQYF
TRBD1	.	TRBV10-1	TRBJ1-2	TGCGCCAGCAGTGAGTCGACAGGGCCGGACTATGGCTACACCTTC	CASSESTGPDYGYTF
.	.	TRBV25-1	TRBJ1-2	TGTGCCAGCAGTGAATCCGTTGGGAGTTATAGTGGCTACACCTTC	CASSESVGSYSGYTF
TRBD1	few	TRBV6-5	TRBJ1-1	TGTGCCAGCAGTAGGGACAGGGAGGGCACTGAAGCTTTCTTT	CASSRDREGTEAFF
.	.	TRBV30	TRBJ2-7	TGTGCCTGGAGCCTAGATTTCTACGAGCAGTACTTC	CAWSLDFYEQYF
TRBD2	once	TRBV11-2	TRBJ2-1	TGTGCCAGCAGCTCCATTACCGGGACTAGCGGGGGGTTGAAGTTCTTC	CASSSITGTSGGLKFF
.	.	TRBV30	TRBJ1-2	TGTGCCTGGAGTCCAGGCCCCTCCTACACCTTC	CAWSPGPSYTF
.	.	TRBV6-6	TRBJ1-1	TGTGCCAGCAGTTCCTCCTCGCGTGAAGCTTTCTTT	CASSSSSREAFF
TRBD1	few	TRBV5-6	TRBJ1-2	TGTGCCAGCAGCCCCGGGACAGCCGGTTATGGCTACACCTTC	CASSPGTAGYGYTF